This T cell receptor beta chain was documented in a study of blood T cell repertoires in COVID-19. Study as a whole: Whether acute or convalescent, the COVID-19 samples came from the United States, Italy and Spain. PBMCs, B-cell-depleted T cells, or T cells provided the cDNA or gDNA that made up the material.

This clone was seen only a few times. Original methodology: Estimates of nucleated cell counts were drawn from the amplification of reference gene primers. Clones were read by immunoSEQ multiplex PCR, and TCRdb kept only the in-frame ones, dropping some. Clone size and the V and J calls come from that table; the DNA yielded D and trimming. The data show fewer than 200,000 clones, roughly 90% seen once. The sequenced sample consisted of PBMCs or T cells enriched from blood (not recorded which). This TCR came from a human donor with acute COVID-19. The donor label of this sample is uncertain.

The CDR3 nucleotides are TGTGCCAGCAGTTACTCGCGGAGCCAGCCCCAGCATTTT. Protein product: CASSYSRSQPQHF. The chain couples TRBV6-2 or TRBV6-3 to TRBJ1-5; D gene ambiguous. CDR3 length: 13 residues. Germline loops: CDR1 MNHEY, CDR2 SVGEGT. V was pared by 0 bases and J by 7 bases, with 7 bases between.